This TCR beta chain was sequenced during a study of cytomegalovirus exposure and HLA in healthy donors. Study-wide points: Available immune exposure information covered CMV serostatus only. Presence/absence analysis assumed near-uniform sequencing depth across donors.

About this clone: The antigen remains unidentified.

CDR1 GTSNPN and CDR2 SVGIG come from the germline V gene (reference sequence). V lost 2 bases to trimming and J lost 0 bases, with 17 bases between them. The CDR3 is 18 residues long. 13 Jbeta primers and 60 Vbeta primers were used for the PCR. Sequencing was performed with immunoSEQ multiplex PCR; in TCRdb, only in-frame clones are kept and a portion is missing. The data contain 120,000 or so clones, over 75% of them seen just once; the ten biggest clones take up more than 3%. What was sequenced was PBMCs. The chain uses TRBV30 and TRBJ2-6; D is perhaps TRBD1 (7 bases). The sequence was obtained from a man younger than 35 in good health and CMV-seropositive. The DNA for the CDR3 is TGTGCCTGGAGTAGGCGGGGACAGCTAAACTCTGGGGCCAACGTCCTGACTTTC. Translating it yields CAWSRRGQLNSGANVLTF.